Listed below are T cell receptor beta chains from one sample, sequenced in a study of beta chain features in type 1 diabetes. Assay used: immunoSEQ multiplex PCR; TCRdb lists only in-frame clones, some missing. The sample comprises about 160,000 clones, around 9.7% of which are singletons, and about 0.75% rests with the top ten. Source material: central memory CD4+ T cells from blood. Every receptor here comes from a woman aged 25 to 39 with type 1 diabetes. CDR3s include the opening cysteine and the closing phenylalanine or tryptophan. A D gene is named only where the DNA matches it firmly. Some rows have no size entry. The others give once, few or many, or a class for an expanded clone.

V	J	size	D	CDR3	DNA
TRBV6-1	TRBJ2-1	.	.	CASSGQQSSYNEQFF	TGTGCCAGCAGTGGACAGCAGAGCTCCTACAATGAGCAGTTCTTC
TRBV6-1	TRBJ2-2	.	.	CASTLDTFTGELFF	TGTGCCAGCACCCTGGACACATTCACCGGGGAGCTGTTTTTT
TRBV7-8	TRBJ1-2	.	.	CASSLGTARDGGYTF	TGTGCCAGCAGCTTAGGGACAGCCCGGGACGGGGGCTACACCTTC
TRBV6-1	TRBJ2-7	.	TRBD1	CASSQDRGNEQYF	TGTGCCAGCAGCCAGGACAGGGGCAACGAGCAGTACTTC
TRBV4-1	TRBJ1-5	few	.	CASSQEQTRAGQPQHF	TGCGCCAGCAGCCAAGAGCAGACCAGGGCAGGACAGCCCCAGCATTTT
TRBV30	TRBJ1-2	.	TRBD1	CAWDDYRGLGYTF	TGTGCCTGGGACGATTATAGGGGGCTTGGCTACACCTTC
TRBV29-1	TRBJ1-2	few	.	CSVGPGVNYGYTF	TGCAGCGTTGGTCCAGGGGTGAACTATGGCTACACCTTC
TRBV7-9	TRBJ2-3	.	.	CASSLVGADTQYF	TGTGCCAGCAGCTTAGTGGGCGCGGATACGCAGTATTTT
TRBV18	TRBJ2-7	.	TRBD2	CASSPTSVRSYEQYF	TGTGCCAGCTCCCCTACTAGCGTTAGATCCTACGAGCAGTACTTC
TRBV11-2	TRBJ2-3	.	.	CASSSPRVADTQYF	TGTGCCAGCAGCTCCCCCAGGGTAGCAGATACGCAGTATTTT
TRBV4-2	TRBJ2-5	few	TRBD2	CASSQGSGRYQETQYF	TGTGCCAGCAGCCAAGGTAGCGGGAGGTACCAAGAGACCCAGTACTTC
TRBV11-3	TRBJ2-1	few	.	CASSLERLRSKQFF	TGTGCCAGCAGCTTAGAACGACTCCGCTCAAAGCAGTTCTTC
TRBV5-1	TRBJ1-1	.	.	CASSAGQWGTEAFF	TGCGCCAGCAGCGCTGGACAGTGGGGCACTGAAGCTTTCTTT
TRBV28	TRBJ2-5	few	.	CASIKTGETQYF	TGTGCCAGCATTAAGACCGGGGAGACCCAGTACTTC
TRBV5-4	TRBJ2-1	.	TRBD1	CASSLQGQGAQQFF	TGTGCCAGCAGCTTGCAGGGACAGGGGGCCCAGCAGTTCTTC
TRBV6-5	TRBJ2-6	few	.	CASSYSRSGANVLTF	TGTGCCAGCAGTTACTCGAGGTCTGGGGCCAACGTCCTGACTTTC
TRBV11-2	TRBJ2-1	.	TRBD2	CASSLDGAGIEQFF	TGTGCCAGCAGCTTAGACGGAGCGGGAATCGAGCAGTTCTTC
TRBV29-1	TRBJ2-2	.	.	CSARGSGANTGELFF	TGCAGCGCAAGAGGGAGCGGCGCTAACACCGGGGAGCTGTTTTTT
TRBV5-1	TRBJ2-7	few	TRBD1	CASSPAGTGLNEQYF	TGCGCCAGCAGCCCTGCCGGGACAGGGCTCAACGAGCAGTACTTC
TRBV7-3	TRBJ2-1	few	TRBD2	CASTPSGQITSGSLFF	TGTGCCAGCACCCCAAGCGGCCAGATTACTAGCGGGAGTCTGTTCTTC
TRBV9	TRBJ1-4	few	.	CASSVDQTNEKLFF	TGTGCCAGCAGCGTAGATCAAACTAATGAAAAACTGTTTTTT
TRBV29-1	TRBJ1-1	few	TRBD1	CSVQGPPTEAFF	TGCAGCGTACAGGGGCCACCCACTGAAGCTTTCTTT
TRBV7-7	TRBJ2-7	few	.	CASSLPRGGEQYF	TGTGCTAGCAGCTTGCCGCGGGGCGGGGAGCAGTACTTC